This T cell receptor beta chain was identified during a study of T-cell reconstitution after alpha-beta-depleted transplantation in children. CDR1 is ENHRY and CDR2 is SYGVKD in the germline V gene. The CDR3 covers 15 residues. This clonotype has ten or more counts. Relative to the germline gene, one junction end is altered; a read error may explain this. Unique molecular identifiers were used in preparing the TCRbeta library. TCRdb itself ran the PCR reads through MiXCR, one entry per CDR3 protein. The repertoire includes hundreds of thousands of distinct CDR3 sequences, about 15% of them detected once, and 1.1% sits in the top ten.

The genes are TRBV10-3 and TRBJ1-2; a weak D match, TRBD1 (5 bases). The receptor was isolated from a human donor who donated a stem cell graft to a child with acute myeloid leukemia. Material: PBMCs from the stem cell graft donor, obtained from the stem cell graft. The CDR3 here is CAINEQGAVRNGYTF. In nucleotides, the CDR3 is TGTGCCATCAATGAGCAAGGGGCGGTTAGGAATGGCTACACCTTC.